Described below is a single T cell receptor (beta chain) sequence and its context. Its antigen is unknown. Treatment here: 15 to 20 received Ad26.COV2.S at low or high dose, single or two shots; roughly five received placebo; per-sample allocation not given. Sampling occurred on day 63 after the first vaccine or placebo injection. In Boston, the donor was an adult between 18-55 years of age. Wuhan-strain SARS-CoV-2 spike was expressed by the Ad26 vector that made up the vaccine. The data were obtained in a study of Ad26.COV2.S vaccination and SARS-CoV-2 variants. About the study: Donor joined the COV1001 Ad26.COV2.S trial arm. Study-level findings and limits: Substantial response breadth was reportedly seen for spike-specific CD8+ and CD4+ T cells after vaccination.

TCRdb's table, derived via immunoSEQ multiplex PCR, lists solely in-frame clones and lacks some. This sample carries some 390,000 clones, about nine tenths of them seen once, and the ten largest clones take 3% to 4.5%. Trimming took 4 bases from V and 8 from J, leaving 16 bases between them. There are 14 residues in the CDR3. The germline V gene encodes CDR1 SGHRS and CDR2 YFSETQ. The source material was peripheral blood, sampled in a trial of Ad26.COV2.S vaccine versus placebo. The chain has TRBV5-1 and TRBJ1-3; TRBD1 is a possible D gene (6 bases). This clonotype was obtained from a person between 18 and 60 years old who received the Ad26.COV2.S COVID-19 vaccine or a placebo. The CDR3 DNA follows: TGCGCCAGCAGCCAGGACAGCCCCGGATACACCATATATTTT. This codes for CASSQDSPGYTIYF.